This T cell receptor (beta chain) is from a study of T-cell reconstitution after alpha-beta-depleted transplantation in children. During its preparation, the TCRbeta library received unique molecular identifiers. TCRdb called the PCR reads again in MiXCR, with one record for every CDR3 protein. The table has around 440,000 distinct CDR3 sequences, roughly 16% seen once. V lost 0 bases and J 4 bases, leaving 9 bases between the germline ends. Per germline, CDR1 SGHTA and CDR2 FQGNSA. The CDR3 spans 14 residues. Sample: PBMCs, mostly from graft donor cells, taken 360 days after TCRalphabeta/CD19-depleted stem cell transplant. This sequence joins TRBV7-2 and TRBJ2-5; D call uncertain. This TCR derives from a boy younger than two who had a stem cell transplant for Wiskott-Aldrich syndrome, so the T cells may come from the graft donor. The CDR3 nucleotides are TGTGCCAGCAGCTTAGCGCGTGTGGTAGAGACCCAGTACTTC. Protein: CASSLARVVETQYF. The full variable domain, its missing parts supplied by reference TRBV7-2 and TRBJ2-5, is GAGVSQSPSNKVTEKGKDVELRCDPISGHTALYWYRQSLGQGLEFLIYFQGNSAPDKSGLPSDRFSAERTGGSVSTLTIQRTQQEDSAVYLCASSLARVVETQYFGPGTRLLVL.